This record covers a single T cell receptor (beta chain). The antigen this receptor binds is unknown. Base qualities are not provided; no much larger clone lies one nucleotide away. TCR CDR3 regions were amplified from genomic DNA by multiplex PCR using the deep immunoSEQ assay. Extracted genomic DNA from each cell subset was distributed evenly across all wells of several immunoSEQ 96-well plates, and each plate was treated as a replicate. For sorted subsets, about 200 ng genomic DNA, equal to tens of thousands of T cell genomes, was loaded into each replicate PCR. The purified libraries were quantified using a Qubit 3.0 fluorometer, sized with a Bioanalyzer 2100, and then quantified again using the KAPA Library Quantification kit. Every immunoSEQ 96-well plate was sequenced on a dedicated single-read 150-cycle Illumina NextSeq 550 flow cell. Under the source paper's analysis protocol: Because the immunoSEQ output held only junctional sequences and lacked quality scores, the filtering could not match the filtering applied to full-length reads. Sequences were annotated with PyIR, a Python wrapper for IgBLAST v1.9, using IMGT germline references to assign V/J genes and CDR3. Reads were removed for weak V/J assignments (E-value above 1e-6), missing CDR3, stop codons, out-of-frame junctions, or ambiguous translated residues. V3J clonotypes were defined as sequences sharing the same inferred V gene, J gene, and CDR3 amino acid sequence. To compute the percentage overlap between repertoires, the number of shared unique clonotypes was divided by the size of the smaller repertoire. Richness of each repertoire was evaluated using RTK rarefaction, the Chao1 estimator, and Recon v2.1 estimates of unobserved clonotypes. Generation probabilities for all TCRbeta clonotypes obtained by the gDNA method from a few donors were computed using OLGA. Sourced from immuneACCESS, this table was stored by TCRdb with only in-frame sequences that have V and J called. A share of the clones is absent; for the studies checked, an unresolved V gene accounts for under half, and the remainder has no known explanation. That table furnishes V, J and clone size, whereas the DNA furnished D and trimming. The sample table records 2,500,000 or so clones; approximately 93% of these occur just once. The leading ten clones occupy around 0.4% of the sample.

The data derive from a study of shared clonotypes between healthy human individuals (dated by TCRdb to 2020 to 2021). A note on the overall study: The cohort included three men and two women between 18 and 49 years of age. For each donor, CD4 naive and CD4 memory were each run on three plates, CD8 naive on two plates, and CD8 memory on one plate. To estimate repertoire size and how much clonotypes are shared between individuals, the study performed deep sequencing of blood TCR repertoires from a few healthy adults. Different laboratories and diverse techniques were used to prepare libraries and sequence TCR repertoires, to increase sequencing depth and limit assay-specific biases. Each donor's leukapheresis produced roughly between roughly 0.85 and 10 billion PBMCs.

From the cysteine through the phenylalanine, the CDR3 covers 15 amino acids. The read is trimmed to its CDR3 DNA, 45 bases read in frame from base 1. V loses 5 bases, J loses 7 bases, and the germline ends lie 18 bases apart. Donors were healthy HIV-negative adults with no recently reported acute infections or vaccinations. Only Caucasian adults living in Nashville, Tennessee, USA were represented among the donors. CD4+ T cells were enriched by magnetic negative selection, after which naive cells were positively selected on CD45RA and the negative fraction was taken as the memory subset. Blood was obtained by leukapheresis, after which PBMCs were separated by Ficoll-Histopaque density gradient centrifugation and cryopreserved in liquid nitrogen vapor phase. Analytical flow cytometry was used to check the purity and quantity of every magnetically sorted T cell population. From each sorted fraction, genomic DNA was isolated and quantified by UV absorbance on a Nanodrop 2000c.

What the study reported, not specific to this receptor: Naive subsets generally had larger estimated clonotype richness than memory subsets. Pairwise subsampling indicated that sequencing depth was expected to affect the degree of clonotype sharing among donors. Because the study included a small number of donors, the genetic and exposure-history diversity represented was limited. Sampling was restricted to blood, and TCR repertoires in tissue are likely to differ from TCR repertoires in blood. Rarefaction of sorted-subset datasets indicated incomplete sequencing despite the large sequencing depth. When several donors were compared, the shared fraction of clonotypes was 5% to 6.5% for naive CD4, around 3.5% for naive CD8, roughly 2.3% for memory CD4, and about 0.36% for memory CD8. Compared with non-shared clonotypes, the clonotypes found in all four sorted-subset donors had higher generation probabilities.

The specimen sequenced was naive CD4+ T cells from PBMCs. According to the study, the label for this sample's cell subset or site signals: CD45RA+ positively selected. The TCR sequence derives from a man younger than 35 in good health. Some clones in this sample may be carry-over from other donors' samples. The rearranged chain carries TRBV23-1 and TRBJ1-5; TRBD1 could be the D gene, as 5 bases match. TRBV23-1 belongs to the ORF category, with a function that is uncertain. The bases are TGCGCCAGCAGTTCCCTGGGCAGGGCCACCCAGCCCCAGCATTTT. This codes for CASSSLGRATQPQHF.